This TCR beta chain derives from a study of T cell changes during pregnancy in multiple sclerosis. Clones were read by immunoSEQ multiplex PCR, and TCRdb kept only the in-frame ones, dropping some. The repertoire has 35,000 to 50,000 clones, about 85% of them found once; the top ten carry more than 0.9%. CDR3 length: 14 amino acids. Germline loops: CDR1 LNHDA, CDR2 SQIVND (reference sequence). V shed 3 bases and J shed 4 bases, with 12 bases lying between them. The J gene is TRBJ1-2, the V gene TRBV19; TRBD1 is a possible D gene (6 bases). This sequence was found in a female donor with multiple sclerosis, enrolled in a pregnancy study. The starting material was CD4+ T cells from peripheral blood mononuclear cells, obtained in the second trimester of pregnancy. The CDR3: CASSIATGSYGYTF. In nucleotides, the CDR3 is TGTGCCAGTAGTATCGCGACAGGTTCCTATGGCTACACCTTC.